The rows below give T cell receptor beta chains drawn from one sample of a study of T cells in tuberculosis. The protocol was immunoSEQ multiplex PCR, while the TCRdb copy is restricted to in-frame clones and leaves out a portion. The repertoire holds under 50,000 clones, around 94% seen once, with less than 5% in the top ten. The sample consisted of PBMCs, taken at tuberculosis diagnosis. All receptors come from an adult with tuberculosis. CDR3s include the opening cysteine and the closing phenylalanine or tryptophan. D genes are given only for firm matches. A clone size is listed for some rows: how often the clone was seen (once, few, many), or a class if it is expanded.

clone_size	v_call	j_call	cdr3_length	d_call	cdr3_nt	cdr3_aa
-	TRBV18	TRBJ1-6	17	-	TGTGCCAGCTCACCACGATCGGGCAGGGAAGGGAATTCACCCCTCCACTTT	CASSPRSGREGNSPLHF
-	TRBV5-1	TRBJ1-4	14	TRBD1	TGCGCCAGCAGCTCGGGACAGTACGATGAAAAACTGTTTTTT	CASSSGQYDEKLFF
few	TRBV11-3	TRBJ2-7	15	-	TGTGCCAGCAGCTTAACAACAGCTGTCCCCTACGAGCAGTACTTC	CASSLTTAVPYEQYF
few	TRBV29-1	TRBJ2-1	13	TRBD2	TGCAGCGTTGCCGGGGGAGGGAGAAATGAGCAGTTCTTC	CSVAGGGRNEQFF
once	TRBV6-4	TRBJ1-2	15	TRBD1	TGTGCCAGCAGTCTGACAGGGTTATTTAACTATGGCTACACCTTC	CASSLTGLFNYGYTF
-	TRBV30	TRBJ2-7	14	-	TGTGCCTGGAGTCCCCAGACTAACTCCTACGAGCAGTACTTC	CAWSPQTNSYEQYF
-	TRBV2	TRBJ1-1	14	-	TGTGCCAGCGGCCTACAGGGATCGAACACTGAAGCTTTCTTT	CASGLQGSNTEAFF
-	TRBV18	TRBJ2-5	15	TRBD1	TGTGCCAGCTCCCGTAGACCGGGACAGGAAGAGACCCAGTACTTC	CASSRRPGQEETQYF
-	TRBV30	TRBJ1-2	12	-	TGTGCCTGGAGTCCGACAGGCTATGGCTACACCTTC	CAWSPTGYGYTF
-	TRBV12-5	TRBJ1-6	15	TRBD1	TGTGCTAGTGGTTTGGTACGACAGGGGGATTCACCCCTCCACTTT	CASGLVRQGDSPLHF
-	TRBV7-6	TRBJ2-6	18	-	TGTGCCAGCAGCTTATTTTCGACAGGCTCCTCTGGGGCCAACGTCCTGACTTTC	CASSLFSTGSSGANVLTF
-	TRBV5-1	TRBJ2-2	15	TRBD1	TGCGCCAGCAGCTCGGACAGGGTGAATGCCGGGGAGCTGTTTTTT	CASSSDRVNAGELFF
once	TRBV9	TRBJ1-2	15	TRBD1	TGTGCCAGCAGCGTAGACGACAGGGTGGCACGTGGCTACACCTTC	CASSVDDRVARGYTF
-	TRBV6-1	TRBJ1-2	16	TRBD1	TGTGCCAGCAGTGAGATTGGGACAGGGGTTTTCTATGGCTACACCTTC	CASSEIGTGVFYGYTF
-	TRBV14	TRBJ1-1	15	-	TGTGCCAGCAGCCAAGGGGCCGGCATGAACACTGAAGCTTTCTTT	CASSQGAGMNTEAFF
-	TRBV18	TRBJ1-2	14	TRBD1	TGTGCCAGCTCACCGGCACAGGGGATTTATGGCTACACCTTC	CASSPAQGIYGYTF
-	TRBV7-2	TRBJ2-3	15	TRBD1	TGTGCCAGCAGCTTAAGGGGGCGAGGTACAGATACGCAGTATTTT	CASSLRGRGTDTQYF
-	TRBV6-6	TRBJ2-1	15	TRBD2	TGTGCCAGCAGTTACGGGGGACTAGCGGCTGGAGAGCAGTTCTTC	CASSYGGLAAGEQFF
-	TRBV7-2	TRBJ2-2	16	TRBD2	TGTGCCAGCAGCCTCTTAGGGCTAGCGGGAACCGGGGAGCTGTTTTTT	CASSLLGLAGTGELFF
-	TRBV28	TRBJ1-1	14	-	TGTGCCAGCCGCGGGGGATCGCTCGGGGCTGAAGCTTTCTTT	CASRGGSLGAEAFF
-	TRBV7-2	TRBJ2-7	15	TRBD2	TGTGCCAGCAGCTTAATGCGGGGGGGACCCTACGAGCAGTACTTC	CASSLMRGGPYEQYF
-	TRBV5-3	TRBJ1-6	13	-	TGTGCCAGAAGCCGGGACAATAATTCACCCCTCCACTTT	CARSRDNNSPLHF
-	TRBV19	TRBJ2-7	17	TRBD2	TGTGCCAGTAGTATACTCCCCACTAGCGGGGCCTCCTACGAGCAGTACTTC	CASSILPTSGASYEQYF
-	TRBV19	TRBJ2-3	14	TRBD1	TGTGCCAGTAGTTGGTCAGGGGGCGAGGATACGCAGTATTTT	CASSWSGGEDTQYF
-	TRBV7-6	TRBJ2-7	14	TRBD1	TGTGCCAGCAGCTTAGAAGCAGGGGGCTACGAGCAGTACTTC	CASSLEAGGYEQYF
-	TRBV2	TRBJ1-1	16	-	TGTGCCAGACAAAAGGGGAGAAGGGGGAAGAACACTGAAGCTTTCTTT	CARQKGRRGKNTEAFF
-	TRBV27	TRBJ1-6	17	TRBD1	TGTGCCAGCAGTTTATTGGGGGACAGGGGAACTAATTCACCCCTCCACTTT	CASSLLGDRGTNSPLHF
-	TRBV18	TRBJ2-4	14	TRBD1	TGTGCCAGCTCACCACCCTGGACAGGCGGTACCGCGTCCTTC	CASSPPWTGGTASF
-	TRBV29-1	TRBJ1-1	15	TRBD1	TGCAGCGCCGGGACAGCAAACTGGGGGAACACTGAAGCTTTCTTT	CSAGTANWGNTEAFF
-	TRBV5-1	TRBJ2-5	15	-	TGCGCCAGCAGCTTGGCCGGGACACCGAAAGAGACCCAGTACTTC	CASSLAGTPKETQYF
-	TRBV7-2	TRBJ2-5	13	TRBD1	TGTGCCAGCAGTTACAGGGGACAAGAGACCCAGTACTTC	CASSYRGQETQYF
-	TRBV2	TRBJ1-5	15	TRBD1	TGTGCCAGCAGGGCCGGGACAGGGTCGTATCAGCCCCAGCATTTT	CASRAGTGSYQPQHF
-	TRBV18	TRBJ1-5	15	-	TGTGCCAGCTCAGCCGGGACTAATAGCAATCAGCCCCAGCATTTT	CASSAGTNSNQPQHF
-	TRBV2	TRBJ1-5	16	-	TGTGCCAGCAGGGCGACTAGCGGGGGGTTCAATCAGCCCCAGCATTTT	CASRATSGGFNQPQHF
-	TRBV28	TRBJ2-3	13	-	TGTGCCAGCGGAACAGGGAGCACAGATACGCAGTATTTT	CASGTGSTDTQYF
-	TRBV4-1	TRBJ1-4	15	-	TGCGCCAGCAGCCAAGAAGGGGAAAGAAATGAAAAACTGTTTTTT	CASSQEGERNEKLFF
-	TRBV29-1	TRBJ2-5	14	TRBD2	TGCAGCGTTGATTTTGGGACTAACCAAGAGACCCAGTACTTC	CSVDFGTNQETQYF